Sequencing of this T cell receptor beta chain was carried out in a study of blood T cell repertoires in COVID-19. In the source study's methods: Amplifying reference gene primers gave estimates of nucleated cell counts. The repertoire was sequenced with immunoSEQ multiplex PCR; TCRdb's copy has only in-frame clones and lacks some. V and J calls and clone size are those listed in that table; D and trimming were worked out from the DNA. The sample includes more than 200,000 clones, roughly 91% of them seen just once. Trimming at V came to 5 bases and at J to 4 bases, leaving 9 bases not matched to a gene. Germline CDR1 reads SGHAT; CDR2 reads FQDESV (reference sequence). There are 16 residues in the CDR3. Participant ages covered about 18 to 100 years across 25 or so US areas.

The sample taken for sequencing was PBMCs or T cells enriched from blood (not recorded which). This receptor was obtained from a woman aged 25 to 39 who had recovered from COVID-19. The genes are TRBV11-1 and TRBJ1-3, with 9 bases that match TRBD1. CDR3 protein: CASSPRRQGVGNTIYF. The CDR3 DNA reads TGTGCCAGCAGCCCGCGCCGACAGGGGGTCGGAAACACCATATATTTT.